The 32 T cell receptor beta chains below all came from one sample that was sequenced in a study of cytomegalovirus exposure and HLA in healthy donors. The PCR was carried out with 60 Vbeta primers and 13 Jbeta primers. The protocol was immunoSEQ multiplex PCR, while the TCRdb copy is restricted to in-frame clones and leaves out a portion. Found here are 150,000 to 200,000 clones, approximately 67% of them singletons; the top ten hold just under 3%. Sequencing used PBMCs. All receptors derive from a man between 40 and 49 years old in good health and CMV-seronegative.

The J gene is TRBJ2-4, the V gene TRBV4-2; 11 positions agree with TRBD2. This CDR3 is built from 18 residues. CDR1 LGHNA and CDR2 YNFKEQ come from the germline V gene. Unmatched junction bases numbered 5, after V lost 1 base and J lost 0 bases. For the CDR3, the DNA is TGTGCCAGCAGCCAAGTGTCCCTAGCGGGGGGAGCCAAAAACATTCAGTACTTC. Residues: CASSQVSLAGGAKNIQYF.

The gene calls are TRBV7-2 and TRBJ2-4, with D perhaps matching TRBD1 (6 bases). Germline lookup yields CDR1 SGHTA and CDR2 FQGNSA. CDR3 length: 14 amino acids. The ends were cut back, 5 bases at V and 6 bases at J, with 14 bases in the middle. The CDR3 protein is CASSPWTVVNIQYF. CDR3 DNA: TGTGCCAGCAGCCCGTGGACAGTAGTAAACATTCAGTACTTC.

V is TRBV19 and J is TRBJ1-5, with D tentatively TRBD1 (5 bases). There are 13 residues in the CDR3. Trimming removed 7 bases from V and 6 bases from J, with 13 bases in between. CDR1 is LNHDA and CDR2 is SQIVND in the germline V gene (reference sequence). CDR3: CASNAGWGQPQHF. The CDR3 DNA follows: TGTGCCAGTAACGCAGGGTGGGGTCAGCCCCAGCATTTT.

This clone has only a few counts. The V gene is TRBV19, the J gene TRBJ1-5; 7 bases agree with TRBD1. J was trimmed by 7 bases and V by 4 bases; bases with no gene match: 10. The CDR3 has 15 amino acids. CDR1 is LNHDA and CDR2 is SQIVND in the germline V gene (reference sequence). CDR3 DNA: TGTGCCAGTAGTACCCACAGGGGCGAAAGACAGCCCCAGCATTTT. Amino acid sequence: CASSTHRGERQPQHF. The variable domain in full, with the rest retrieved from reference TRBV19 and TRBJ1-5, is DGGITQSPKYLFRKEGQNVTLSCEQNLNHDAMYWYRQDPGQGLRLIYYSQIVNDFQKGDIAEGYSVSREKKESFPLTVTSAQKNPTAFYLCASSTHRGERQPQHFGDGTRLSIL.

This clone was detected once. The chain combines TRBV5-1 with TRBJ2-1; D may be TRBD1 (5 bases). This CDR3 has 14 amino acids. V lost 2 bases, J lost 5 bases, and 11 bases lay in between. The germline V gene encodes CDR1 SGHRS and CDR2 YFSETQ. The CDR3 DNA follows: TGCGCCAGCAGCTTAGGGGATCCCCACAATGAGCAGTTCTTC. It is translated as CASSLGDPHNEQFF.

The genes are TRBV7-2 and TRBJ1-1; weak D call: TRBD1 (5 bases). Trimming took off 1 base at V and 8 bases at J, with 14 bases between the two ends. The V gene's germline CDR1 is SGHTA and CDR2 FQGNSA. CDR3 size: 14 residues. The chain's CDR3 is CASSLVARAEEAFF. DNA for the CDR3: TGTGCCAGCAGCTTAGTCGCCAGGGCAGAAGAAGCTTTCTTT.

Concerning this clone: The germline gene is not matched at one end of the junction; a read error may be the cause. The CDR3 bases are TGTTCCAGCAGCTTAGGAGACGGGGAAGCTTTCTTT. Translation gives CSSSLGDGEAFF. The rearrangement joins TRBV7-9 to TRBJ1-1; no reliable D call. CDR3 length: 12 amino acids. The germline V gene encodes CDR1 SEHNR and CDR2 FQNEAQ (reference sequence).

The V and J genes are TRBV27 and TRBJ2-3; 10 nucleotides align to TRBD2. From germline, CDR1 is MNHEY and CDR2 SMNVEV (reference sequence). The CDR3 is 15 residues long. J was trimmed by 3 bases and V by 2 bases; bases with no gene match: 2. CDR3: CASSLGTSATDTQYF. The CDR3 bases are TGTGCCAGCAGTTTAGGGACTAGCGCGACAGATACGCAGTATTTT.

This clone came up a few times. CDR3 nucleotide sequence: TGTGCCAGCAGCTCGGCCCGGGACAGGGTCGATGAGCAGTTCTTC. It translates to CASSSARDRVDEQFF. J is TRBJ2-1 and V is TRBV5-4; 9 positions agree with TRBD1. The germline V gene has CDR1 SGHNT and CDR2 YYREEE (reference sequence). J gave up 8 bases and V 3 bases, and 9 bases lay outside the gene matches. The CDR3 contains 15 residues.

The sample holds a few counts of this clone. This chain's CDR3 is CASSPRGNVGTEAFF. The DNA for the CDR3 is TGTGCCAGCAGCCCCCGGGGAAACGTTGGCACTGAAGCTTTCTTT. The rearrangement uses TRBV6-6 and TRBJ1-1; D unresolved. CDR1 is MNHNY and CDR2 is SVGAGI in the germline V gene (reference sequence). This CDR3 spans 15 amino acids. Deletions cut 6 bases from V and 4 bases from J, with 18 bases between.

The chain combines TRBV5-8 with TRBJ1-1; no clear D gene. V gave up 1 base and J gave up 6 bases, with 19 bases separating them. The germline V gene has CDR1 SGHTS and CDR2 YDEGEE. This CDR3 contains 16 residues. Written as DNA, the CDR3 is TGTGCCAGCAGCTTGTTTAGGCCGGGGAGGAAGTCTGAAGCTTTCTTT. The encoded protein is CASSLFRPGRKSEAFF. Full variable domain (rest looked up from reference TRBV5-8 and TRBJ1-1): EAGVTQSPTHLIKTRGQQATLRCSPISGHTSVYWYQQALGLGLQFLLWYDEGEERNRGNFPPRFSGRQFPNYSSELNVNALELEDSALYLCASSLFRPGRKSEAFFGQGTRLTVV.

The chain carries TRBV4-1 and TRBJ2-1; D perhaps matches TRBD2 (6 bases). Germline lookup yields CDR1 MGHRA and CDR2 YSYEKL. V was shortened by 0 bases and J by 4 bases, with 10 bases between the two germline ends. CDR3 length: 15 residues. As DNA, the CDR3 is TGCGCCAGCAGCCAAGACCCCGGGGGATACAATGAGCAGTTCTTC. Its protein is CASSQDPGGYNEQFF.

J is TRBJ2-1 and V is TRBV4-1; 9 positions agree with TRBD1. The CDR3 extends over 16 amino acids. The junction had 5 bases not matched to a gene; V was cut back by 2 bases and J by 3 bases. CDR1 is MGHRA and CDR2 is YSYEKL in the germline V gene. CDR3: CASSQSGQGLYNEQFF. Written as DNA, the CDR3 is TGCGCCAGCAGCCAATCGGGACAGGGCCTCTACAATGAGCAGTTCTTC.

The chain uses TRBV2 and TRBJ2-2, with a tentative D call TRBD1 (6 bases). In germline, CDR1 is SNHLY, CDR2 FYNNEI. The V gene lost 8 bases and the J gene lost 4 bases, with 11 bases spanning the gap. This CDR3 is 13 amino acids long. DNA for the CDR3: TGTGCCAGCTGGGGGCAGGGCACCGGGGAGCTGTTTTTT. It yields the protein CASWGQGTGELFF. Supplemented by reference TRBV2 and TRBJ2-2, the full variable domain reads EPEVTQTPSHQVTQMGQEVILRCVPISNHLYFYWYRQILGQKVEFLVSFYNNEISEKSEIFDDQFSVERPDGSNFTLKIRSTKLEDSAMYFCASWGQGTGELFFGEGSRLTVL.

The J gene is TRBJ2-3, the V gene TRBV5-1; 8 nucleotides agree with TRBD2. The V gene's germline CDR1 is SGHRS and CDR2 YFSETQ. Trimming removed 6 bases from V and 1 base from J; junction bases left unmatched: 4. This CDR3 is built from 14 residues. The CDR3 loop is CASNGGARTDTQYF. For the CDR3, the DNA is TGCGCCAGCAACGGGGGGGCCCGCACAGATACGCAGTATTTT.

The rearrangement joins TRBV6-5 to TRBJ1-1; D remains ambiguous. V dropped 3 bases and J dropped 0 bases, with 5 bases sitting between them. This CDR3 has 13 residues. Germline CDR1 reads MNHEY; CDR2 reads SVGAGI. The chain's CDR3 is CASSYRLNTEAFF. The CDR3 DNA reads as TGTGCCAGCAGTTATAGATTGAACACTGAAGCTTTCTTT.

The chain is built from TRBV30 and TRBJ2-7; 9 bases map to TRBD1. The V segment lost 5 bases and the J segment 2 bases; nucleotides outside the gene matches: 4. The CDR3 length is 13 residues. Germline loops: CDR1 GTSNPN, CDR2 SVGIG (reference sequence). The CDR3 protein is CAWGDRATYEQYF. CDR3 DNA sequence: TGTGCCTGGGGGGACAGGGCTACCTACGAGCAGTACTTC.

This clone was seen just once. The rearrangement joins TRBV27 to TRBJ2-1, with D perhaps TRBD2 (5 bases). Germline-derived CDR1 and CDR2 are MNHEY and SMNVEV (reference sequence). This CDR3 is 14 amino acids long. Trimming cost V 10 bases and J 0 bases, with 13 bases left between them. CDR3 sequence: CATPGRGSYNEQFF. The CDR3 nucleotides are TGTGCCACCCCAGGTCGGGGCTCCTACAATGAGCAGTTCTTC.

The genes are TRBV10-3 and TRBJ2-7; D may be TRBD2 (5 bases). The germline V gene encodes CDR1 ENHRY and CDR2 SYGVKD. Trimming removed 5 bases from V and 3 bases from J, with 20 bases in between. This CDR3 is built from 16 residues. The CDR3 reads CAISPRGQTAGYEQYF. The CDR3 DNA is TGTGCCATCAGTCCCCGGGGTCAGACGGCGGGCTACGAGCAGTACTTC.

V and J are TRBV5-8 and TRBJ1-1; a possible D gene is TRBD1 (6 bases). This CDR3 spans 15 amino acids. CDR1 and CDR2 from the germline V gene are SGHTS and YDEGEE. V lost 0 bases to trimming and J lost 12 bases, with 21 bases between them. CDR3 bases: TGTGCCAGCAGCTTGGAACCGGGACAAAAGCTGGGAACTTTCTTT. Translated, it gives CASSLEPGQKLGTFF.

The rearrangement uses TRBV6-6 and TRBJ2-2, with a possible D match to TRBD2 (7 bases). The CDR3 length is 14 residues. Germline V gene lookup returns CDR1 MNHNY and CDR2 SVGAGI (reference sequence). Trimming removed 8 bases from V and 3 bases from J, with 13 bases in between. The DNA for the CDR3 is TGTGCCAGCTGGCGGGGGCGGGACACCGGGGAGCTGTTTTTT. Translated, it gives CASWRGRDTGELFF.

The gene calls are TRBV30 and TRBJ1-5; possible D gene TRBD1, 6 bases. The V end lost 4 bases, the J end lost 6 bases, and 13 bases lay between the germline ends. This CDR3 spans 13 amino acids. Germline CDR1 and CDR2: GTSNPN and SVGIG (reference sequence). The CDR3 protein is CAWTKGESQPQHF. CDR3 coding DNA: TGTGCCTGGACAAAGGGGGAGAGTCAGCCCCAGCATTTT. The whole variable domain, filled in from reference TRBV30 and TRBJ1-5, reads SQTIHQWPATLVQPVGSPLSLECTVEGTSNPNLYWYRQAAGRGLQLLFYSVGIGQISSEVPQNLSASRPQDRQFILSSKKLLLSDSGFYLCAWTKGESQPQHFGDGTRLSIL.

The chain couples TRBV10-1 to TRBJ2-4; D gene ambiguous. V lost 6 bases to trimming and J lost 0 bases, with 9 bases between them. Germline assignment: CDR1 WNHNN and CDR2 SYGVQD (reference sequence). The CDR3 contains 14 residues. The CDR3 here is CASRPQLAKNIQYF. As DNA, the CDR3 is TGCGCCAGCAGACCACAGCTAGCCAAAAACATTCAGTACTTC.

The chain employs TRBV10-1 and TRBJ2-3, with D maybe TRBD1 (6 bases). CDR3 length equals 17 residues. Germline CDR1 and CDR2: WNHNN and SYGVQD (reference sequence). Trimming stripped 10 bases from V and 2 bases from J, with 25 bases between. The CDR3 loop reads CANDRGPDSWDTDTQYF. CDR3 DNA sequence: TGCGCCAACGACAGAGGACCGGACAGCTGGGACACAGATACGCAGTATTTT.

V is TRBV30 and J is TRBJ2-1; 8 nucleotides match TRBD2. The V gene end was trimmed by 6 bases and the J gene end by 15 bases; junction bases not matched to a gene: 10. The CDR3 is made up of 11 amino acids. Germline V gene lookup returns CDR1 GTSNPN and CDR2 SVGIG (reference sequence). The CDR3 nucleotides read TGTGCCTGTGATACTAGCGGTCTACGGTTCTTC. It encodes CACDTSGLRFF.

The rearrangement joins TRBV6-5 to TRBJ1-5; D gene uncertain. CDR1 is MNHEY and CDR2 is SVGAGI in the germline V gene. CDR3 length: 15 residues. V lost 6 bases and J 2 bases, leaving 14 bases between the germline ends. Here the CDR3 reads CASSLSVGGNQPQHF. For the CDR3, the DNA is TGTGCCAGCAGCCTAAGCGTCGGCGGCAATCAGCCCCAGCATTTT.

The table lists this clone with a few counts. This chain connects TRBV18 to TRBJ1-6, with D perhaps matching TRBD1 (6 bases). CDR1 and CDR2 from the germline V gene are KGHSH and LQKENI. This CDR3 is 15 amino acids long. The V end lost 1 base, the J end lost 8 bases, and 12 bases lay between the germline ends. DNA of the CDR3: TGTGCCAGCTCACCACAGGCAGGGGACGATTCACCCCTCCACTTT. Translating gives CASSPQAGDDSPLHF.

The rearrangement joins TRBV6-5 to TRBJ1-2, with a weak D call TRBD1 (6 bases). V gave up 6 bases and J gave up 5 bases, with 19 bases separating them. Germline CDR1 is MNHEY and CDR2 is SVGAGI. The CDR3 length is 15 residues. The CDR3 DNA reads TGTGCCAGCAGGCCCGGGACAACCAGTTTGTATGGCTACACCTTC. Amino acid sequence: CASRPGTTSLYGYTF.

The chain has TRBV25-1 and TRBJ2-3; 9 bases agree with TRBD1. The junction had 12 bases not matched to a gene; V was cut back by 5 bases and J by 0 bases. This CDR3 is 18 amino acids long. The germline V gene has CDR1 MGHDK and CDR2 SYGVNS. For the CDR3, the DNA is TGTGCCAGCAGTCAGGACAGGGGCACCACTCCTAGCACAGATACGCAGTATTTT. This sequence encodes CASSQDRGTTPSTDTQYF.

The chain joins TRBV19 to TRBJ1-4; the match to TRBD1 covers 8 bases. This CDR3 contains 16 residues. Germline V gives CDR1 LNHDA, CDR2 SQIVND (reference sequence). V lost 6 bases and J lost 7; bases outside the gene matches: 13. CDR3 sequence reads: CASSTPGGQGGEKLFF. The CDR3 bases are TGTGCCAGTAGCACCCCCGGTGGACAGGGAGGTGAAAAACTGTTTTTT.

The CDR3 DNA sequence: TGTGCCAGCAGTGAAACTAGCGGGGGGAGGGGGACCCAGTACTTC. Translating gives CASSETSGGRGTQYF. V and J are TRBV6-1 and TRBJ2-5; TRBD2 aligns across 12 bases. This CDR3 region has 15 residues. V lost 2 bases and J lost 7; bases outside the gene matches: 5. The germline gives CDR1 MNHNS, CDR2 SASEGT.

The chain joins TRBV7-2 to TRBJ2-7; maybe TRBD1 (7 bases). V was clipped by 4 bases and J by 7 bases, with 14 bases between them. The germline gives CDR1 SGHTA, CDR2 FQGNSA. This CDR3 is built from 13 residues. CDR3: CASSSGTAGEQYF. The CDR3 nucleotides are TGTGCCAGCAGCTCGGGGACAGCGGGTGAGCAGTACTTC.